A single sample is the source of the 29 T cell receptor beta chains below, sequenced in a study of control samples from healthy donors and cancer patients. Clones were sequenced by immunoSEQ multiplex PCR, and TCRdb holds only the in-frame ones, with some missing. This table holds about 270,000 clones, around 80% found once. Sequencing was done on a sample of PBMCs. The receptors originated from a woman in her sixties or seventies with lung cancer.

This chain links TRBV7-3 with TRBJ1-2; 9 bases map to TRBD1. The germline V gene encodes CDR1 SGHTA and CDR2 FQGTGA. The V and J ends lost 5 bases and 6 bases, in that order; junction bases with no gene match: 7. The CDR3 has 14 amino acids. CDR3 sequence: CASSRSQGANGYTF. CDR3 DNA sequence: TGTGCCAGCAGCCGTTCACAGGGGGCGAATGGCTACACCTTC.

The CDR3 spells CASSYGPAGHYGYTF. The CDR3 DNA sequence: TGTGCCAGCAGTTACGGCCCCGCAGGGCACTATGGCTACACCTTC. This chain links TRBV6-5 with TRBJ1-2, with D possibly being TRBD1 (5 bases). The ends were cut back, 2 bases at V and 3 bases at J, with 13 bases in the middle. Germline V lookup: CDR1 MNHEY, CDR2 SVGAGI. This CDR3 spans 15 amino acids.

Details on this clone: At one end the junction does not follow the germline gene, possibly because of a read error. Other DNA sequences in the sample encode the same CDR3. The chain has TRBV28 and TRBJ1-4; tentatively, D is TRBD1 (5 bases). The germline gives CDR1 MDHEN, CDR2 SYDVKM. CDR3 length equals 15 residues. The DNA for the CDR3 is TGCGCCAGCCAATGGAAAACGGGGGGGGAGGAAAAACTGTTTTTT. Encoded protein: CASQWKTGGEEKLFF.

The V gene is TRBV5-6, the J gene TRBJ2-7; no clear D. Germline V gene data show CDR1 as SGHDT and CDR2 as YYEEEE. V was trimmed by 4 bases and J by 5 bases, leaving 10 bases between them. CDR3 size: 12 residues. CDR3 in amino acids: CASSAGHDEQYF. In DNA form, the CDR3 reads TGTGCCAGCAGCGCCGGGCACGACGAGCAGTACTTC.

In regard to this clone: Other DNA sequences from this sample encode an identical CDR3 as well. The genes are TRBV18 and TRBJ1-5; D not certain. This CDR3 comprises 13 residues. Per germline, CDR1 KGHSH and CDR2 LQKENI. V was trimmed by 2 bases and J by 5 bases, leaving 7 bases between them. CDR3 sequence reads: CASSPDRYQPQHF. The CDR3 nucleotides are TGTGCCAGCTCACCAGACCGTTATCAGCCCCAGCATTTT.

CDR3 nucleotide sequence: TGTGCCAGCAGCGGACGAGCCAAAAACATTCAGTACTTC. Translated: CASSGRAKNIQYF. The chain links TRBV3-1 (or the pseudogene TRBV3-2) to TRBJ2-4; no clear D gene. V was shortened by 5 bases and J by 0 bases, with 5 bases between the two germline ends. This CDR3 contains 13 residues. The germline V gene has CDR1 LGHDT and CDR2 YNNKEL (reference sequence).

The rearrangement links TRBV3-1 (or the pseudogene TRBV3-2) to TRBJ1-2, with TRBD1 as a possible D gene (6 bases). V lost 1 base, J lost 4 bases, and 16 bases lay in between. CDR3 size: 16 residues. Germline CDR1 LGHDT, CDR2 YNNKEL (reference sequence). CDR3 amino acids: CASSQARGRQGYGYTF. In nucleotides, the CDR3 is TGTGCCAGCAGCCAAGCCAGGGGCCGCCAGGGCTATGGCTACACCTTC.

The V gene is TRBV10-3, the J gene TRBJ2-2, with D unresolved. V was shortened by 5 bases and J by 8 bases, with 6 bases between the two germline ends. The CDR3 is made up of 11 amino acids. In germline, CDR1 is ENHRY, CDR2 SYGVKD. CDR3 DNA sequence: TGTGCCATCAGTATGACAGGGGAGCTGTTTTTT. Translation: CAISMTGELFF.

In its sample, this clone was seen once. The chain carries TRBV7-8 and TRBJ2-7, with D possibly matching TRBD1 (6 bases). Germline V gene sequence: CDR1 SGHVS, CDR2 FQNEAQ. V was shortened by 2 bases and J by 3 bases, with 11 bases between the two germline ends. The CDR3 totals 14 residues. The CDR3 protein is CASSLMQGSYEQYF. In nucleotides, the CDR3 is TGTGCCAGCAGCTTAATGCAGGGGAGCTACGAGCAGTACTTC. Using reference TRBV7-8 and TRBJ2-7 for the parts outside the CDR3, the full variable domain is GAGVSQSPRYKVAKRGQDVALRCDPISGHVSLFWYQQALGQGPEFLTYFQNEAQLDKSGLPSDRFFAERPEGSVSTLKIQRTQQEDSAVYLCASSLMQGSYEQYFGPGTRLTVT.

V and J are TRBV7-8 and TRBJ1-1; D is uncertain. Germline-derived CDR1 and CDR2 are SGHVS and FQNEAQ. The CDR3 sequence is 14 residues long. Trimming took 1 base from V and 0 from J, leaving 6 bases between them. Here the CDR3 DNA reads TGTGCCAGCAGCTTAGTCGGGTTGAACACTGAAGCTTTCTTT. It codes for CASSLVGLNTEAFF.

J is TRBJ1-1 and V is TRBV20-1; a weak D match, TRBD1 (5 bases). Germline values: CDR1 DFQATT, CDR2 SNEGSKA (reference sequence). Trimming removed 3 bases from V and 3 bases from J, with 17 bases in between. CDR3 length: 15 amino acids. The CDR3 DNA sequence: TGCAGTGCTAGTCGCTTAGGAGGAGGGGACACTGAAGCTTTCTTT. It is translated as CSASRLGGGDTEAFF.

This clone was picked up one time. The chain combines TRBV19 with TRBJ2-4, with 10 bases matching TRBD2. Germline V gene sequence: CDR1 LNHDA, CDR2 SQIVND (reference sequence). The CDR3 covers 16 residues. J lost 0 bases, V lost 5 bases, and 4 bases had no gene match. CDR3 nucleotide sequence: TGTGCCAGTAGTCTACTAGCGGGGTCAGCCAAAAACATTCAGTACTTC. Translation: CASSLLAGSAKNIQYF.

This clone was recorded once. The chain links TRBV14 to TRBJ1-4; D unclear. V was shortened by 3 bases and J by 8 bases, with 7 bases between the two germline ends. Germline V gives CDR1 SGHDN, CDR2 FVKESK. The CDR3 totals 12 residues. CDR3 residues: CASSHSGEKLFF. The CDR3 region has the DNA TGTGCCAGCAGCCATTCGGGGGAAAAACTGTTTTTT.

The DNA for the CDR3 is TGTGCCAGCAGCCAATTTAGTCCGGGTACAGGAAACACCATATATTTT. Its translation: CASSQFSPGTGNTIYF. The genes are TRBV3-1 (or the pseudogene TRBV3-2) and TRBJ1-3; the D is unclear. Trimming left V 2 bases short and J 4 bases short, with 15 bases between. The CDR3 is 16 amino acids. CDR1 and CDR2 (germline): LGHDT, YNNKEL (reference sequence).

This chain uses TRBV4-1 with TRBJ2-1; D unclear. CDR1 is MGHRA, CDR2 YSYEKL, per germline. V was trimmed by 1 base and J by 6 bases, leaving 10 bases between them. CDR3 length: 14 amino acids. CDR3 residues: CASSQAIIANEQFF. DNA for the CDR3: TGCGCCAGCAGCCAAGCGATCATCGCCAATGAGCAGTTCTTC.

The chain joins TRBV19 to TRBJ2-5, with a possible D match to TRBD1 (5 bases). The CDR3 is 13 residues long. V lost 3 bases to trimming and J lost 5 bases, with 10 bases between them. Germline V gene sequence: CDR1 LNHDA, CDR2 SQIVND (reference sequence). This CDR3 is CASSMNKGETQYF. The CDR3 nucleotides read TGTGCCAGTAGTATGAATAAGGGGGAGACCCAGTACTTC.

As DNA, the CDR3 is TGTGCCAGCAGTGAAAGCAGGGCCCGTGCGGAGCAGTACTTC. This codes for CASSESRARAEQYF. V gene TRBV6-1 combines with J gene TRBJ2-7, with a tentative D call TRBD1 (5 bases). The V gene's germline CDR1 is MNHNS and CDR2 SASEGT. This CDR3 comprises 14 residues. Trimming shortened V by 2 bases and J by 7 bases, and 15 bases separated the two germline ends.

The V gene is TRBV5-1, the J gene TRBJ2-7; D possibly corresponds to TRBD2 (6 bases). Germline assignment: CDR1 SGHRS and CDR2 YFSETQ. Between the trimmed V and J ends, which lost 3 bases and 2 bases, there was a span of 21 bases. CDR3 length: 17 amino acids. CDR3 sequence: CASSSGYLASVAYEQYF. DNA of the CDR3: TGCGCCAGCAGCTCGGGGTATCTAGCGTCAGTAGCCTACGAGCAGTACTTC.

This clone has more than one count but fewer than ten. The chain links TRBV11-2 to TRBJ1-4; 8 bases match TRBD1. This CDR3 has 15 residues. Germline V CDR1 and CDR2: SGHAT, FQNNGV. V shed 4 bases, J shed 5 bases, and the junction held 6 bases outside the gene matches. This chain's CDR3 is CASSYSQGGNEKLFF. The CDR3 nucleotides are TGTGCCAGCAGCTACTCACAGGGGGGGAATGAAAAACTGTTTTTT.

The rearrangement joins TRBV5-1 to TRBJ2-7, with D perhaps matching TRBD1 or TRBD2 (6 bases each). The CDR3 has 15 amino acids. Germline V CDR1 and CDR2: SGHRS, YFSETQ. V was trimmed by 3 bases and J by 0 bases, leaving 13 bases between them. Written as DNA, the CDR3 is TGCGCCAGCAGCTGGGGGGCAGGGAGCTCCTACGAGCAGTACTTC. Amino acids: CASSWGAGSSYEQYF. The full variable domain, rest sourced from reference TRBV5-1 and TRBJ2-7, is KAGVTQTPRYLIKTRGQQVTLSCSPISGHRSVSWYQQTPGQGLQFLFEYFSETQRNKGNFPGRFSGRQFSNSRSEMNVSTLELGDSALYLCASSWGAGSSYEQYFGPGTRLTVT.

There are a few counts of this clone. The rearrangement links TRBV7-9 to TRBJ2-3, with D perhaps matching TRBD2 (6 bases). V was shortened by 4 bases and J by 6 bases, with 17 bases between the two germline ends. The V gene's germline CDR1 is SEHNR and CDR2 FQNEAQ (reference sequence). This CDR3 is 15 amino acids long. CDR3 residues: CASSSPSGVRDTQYF. The CDR3 nucleotides are TGTGCCAGCAGCTCCCCTTCGGGGGTCAGGGATACGCAGTATTTT.

V is TRBV7-9 and J is TRBJ2-3, with 11 nucleotides matching TRBD2. Germline trimming cut 6 bases from V and 1 base from J; bases unmatched to any gene: 6. Germline V gene data show CDR1 as SEHNR and CDR2 as FQNEAQ (reference sequence). CDR3 length equals 16 residues. This chain's CDR3 is CASRKPGLAGTDTQYF. Written as DNA, the CDR3 is TGTGCCAGCAGGAAACCGGGACTAGCGGGCACAGATACGCAGTATTTT.

The rearrangement links TRBV5-8 to TRBJ2-5; D gene uncertain. Deletions cut 0 bases from V and 10 bases from J, with 4 bases between. Per germline, CDR1 SGHTS and CDR2 YDEGEE. The CDR3 contains 10 residues. The CDR3 sequence is CASSLGHQYF. Written as DNA, the CDR3 is TGTGCCAGCAGCTTGGGTCACCAGTACTTC.

The rearrangement joins TRBV19 to TRBJ2-7; TRBD1 matches 7 bases. J lost 5 bases, V lost 4 bases, and 11 bases had no gene match. The CDR3 is 15 residues long. Germline values: CDR1 LNHDA, CDR2 SQIVND (reference sequence). CDR3 in DNA: TGTGCCAGTAGTACTCCAGGGGGTCCGGTCCACGAGCAGTACTTC. Protein: CASSTPGGPVHEQYF.

The gene calls are TRBV28 and TRBJ2-4; D could derive from TRBD1 or TRBD2 (5 bases each). In germline, CDR1 is MDHEN, CDR2 SYDVKM. V gave up 5 bases and J gave up 8 bases, with 19 bases separating them. The CDR3 spans 15 residues. The CDR3 DNA reads TGTGCCAGCAGTCCCGGGACGGGCCAAAGGGACATTCAGTACTTC. Translated, it gives CASSPGTGQRDIQYF.

The V gene is TRBV5-6, the J gene TRBJ1-1, with D hard to call. Germline V gives CDR1 SGHDT, CDR2 YYEEEE. The CDR3 covers 13 residues. Between the trimmed V and J ends, which lost 4 bases and 3 bases, there was a span of 10 bases. The CDR3 protein is CASSATWYTEAFF. CDR3 nucleotide sequence: TGTGCCAGCAGCGCAACCTGGTACACTGAAGCTTTCTTT.

The chain uses TRBV9 and TRBJ1-5; no reliable D call. Looked up from germline, CDR1 is SGDLS and CDR2 is YYNGEE. The V end was cut by 0 bases, the J end by 3 bases, with 10 bases between. The CDR3 loop spans 15 amino acids. The CDR3, as DNA: TGTGCCAGCAGCGTAGCGCCAGATATCAATCAGCCCCAGCATTTT. Encoded protein: CASSVAPDINQPQHF.

The chain recombines TRBV6-1 with TRBJ2-7; unclear D gene. The CDR3 is made up of 13 amino acids. V was cut by 1 base and J by 2 bases, with 6 bases left in between. CDR1 and CDR2 (germline): MNHNS, SASEGT. Written as DNA, the CDR3 is TGTGCCAGCAGTGAAGACGGAACCTACGAGCAGTACTTC. As protein: CASSEDGTYEQYF.

This clone was observed once. The chain links TRBV9 to TRBJ2-7; D remains ambiguous. Germline CDR1 is SGDLS and CDR2 is YYNGEE. The CDR3 is made up of 14 amino acids. V dropped 4 bases and J dropped 0 bases, with 11 bases sitting between them. The DNA for the CDR3 is TGTGCCAGCAGCCCAGCGAGCCACTCCTACGAGCAGTACTTC. The encoded protein is CASSPASHSYEQYF.